A single sample is the source of the 11 T cell receptor beta chains below, sequenced in a study of CD4 T cells in relation to SARS-CoV-2 and coronaviruses (dated by TCRdb to the early 2020s). Their target antigens are unknown. CD4+ T cells from unexposed donors were collected before the COVID-19 pandemic (2011-2018). After 10 days of culture, CD4+ T cells were isolated with the EasySep CD4+ T cell isolation kit. Library preparation was by the immunoSEQ multiplex PCR assay. This is the immuneACCESS table as TCRdb keeps it, with only in-frame sequences that have V and J called. A part of the clones is gone; compared with another copy, unresolved V genes explain less than half, and the rest is unexplained. This sample gives roughly 20,000 clones in total; less than 85% of them show up just once. Of the sample, approximately 15% falls within the top ten clones. The material sequenced was CD4+ T cells from PBMCs, cultured in vitro. The source is a human donor in good health.

The chain has TRBV10-2 and TRBJ2-7, with D possibly matching TRBD2 (6 bases). Germline V gene data show CDR1 as WSHSY and CDR2 as SAAADI. V was clipped by 6 bases and J by 6 bases, with 21 bases between them. The CDR3 length is 15 residues. CDR3 sequence (DNA): TGCGCCAGCAGCTCTCAAGCCGGGAGCATAATCGAGCAGTACTTC. It encodes CASSSQAGSIIEQYF.

The chain employs TRBV10-3 and TRBJ2-1; 11 nucleotides line up with TRBD2. With 6 bases clipped from V and 7 bases from J, the junction kept 11 bases outside the gene matches. The CDR3 has 16 amino acids. Germline loops: CDR1 ENHRY, CDR2 SYGVKD. The CDR3 sequence: CAIRSSGREGENEQFF. The CDR3, as DNA: TGTGCCATCAGAAGTAGCGGGAGGGAGGGGGAAAATGAGCAGTTCTTC.

This clone was seen more than once but under ten times. The rearrangement joins TRBV21-1 to TRBJ2-2; TRBD2, the table's D call, was not compared with the DNA. TRBV21-1 is termed a pseudogene. The CDR3 is 15 amino acids. In nucleotides, the CDR3 is TGTGCCAGCAATAGGGCGGGACTAGACACCGGGGAGCTGTTTTTT. This gives the protein CASNRAGLDTGELFF.

This clone came up a few times. The gene calls are TRBV11-2 and TRBJ1-6, with TRBD1 as a possible D gene (5 bases). The CDR3 has 15 amino acids. CDR1 SGHAT and CDR2 FQNNGV come from the germline V gene. V shed 2 bases and J shed 7 bases, with 12 bases lying between them. The CDR3: CASSLRDGQNSPLHF. The DNA of the CDR3 is TGTGCCAGCAGCTTACGGGACGGCCAGAATTCACCCCTCCACTTT.

This clone was observed a handful of times. J is TRBJ1-4 and V is TRBV5-6, with D possibly being TRBD1 (5 bases). V was shortened by 5 bases and J by 3 bases, with 11 bases between the two germline ends. The V gene's germline CDR1 is SGHDT and CDR2 YYEEEE. CDR3 length equals 14 residues. The CDR3: CASSLVGANEKLFF. The CDR3 DNA reads as TGTGCCAGCAGTCTTGTAGGGGCTAATGAAAAACTGTTTTTT. The whole variable domain, remainder taken from reference TRBV5-6 and TRBJ1-4, is DAGVTQSPTHLIKTRGQQVTLRCSPKSGHDTVSWYQQALGQGPQFIFQYYEEEERQRGNFPDRFSGHQFPNYSSELNVNALLLGDSALYLCASSLVGANEKLFFGSGTQLSVL.

This chain joins TRBV7-8 and TRBJ2-3; 10 bases fit TRBD2. The CDR3 loop spans 16 amino acids. Germline V gives CDR1 SGHVS, CDR2 FQNEAQ. Losses at the gene ends were 4 bases for V and 6 bases for J; bases not matched to a gene: 10. The CDR3 protein is CASSSYGLAGADTQYF. The CDR3 nucleotides are TGTGCCAGCAGCTCATATGGGCTAGCGGGAGCCGATACGCAGTATTTT. The full variable domain, with the rest looked up from reference TRBV7-8 and TRBJ2-3, is GAGVSQSPRYKVAKRGQDVALRCDPISGHVSLFWYQQALGQGPEFLTYFQNEAQLDKSGLPSDRFFAERPEGSVSTLKIQRTQQEDSAVYLCASSSYGLAGADTQYFGPGTRLTVL.

For the CDR3, the DNA is TGTGCCAGCAGCTTGGGGTCTGGGGCCAACGTCCTGACTTTC. Translating it yields CASSLGSGANVLTF. The rearrangement uses TRBV7-3 and TRBJ2-6; D is ambiguous. The CDR3 is 14 residues long. Germline V lookup: CDR1 SGHTA, CDR2 FQGTGA. The ends were cut back, 3 bases at V and 1 base at J, with 4 bases in the middle.

The V call is TRBV25-1, the J call TRBJ1-2, with 10 bases that match TRBD1. The CDR3 length is 17 residues. Germline loops: CDR1 MGHDK, CDR2 SYGVNS. With 1 base clipped from V and 0 bases from J, the junction kept 5 bases outside the gene matches. CDR3 amino acids: CASSESKGQGTNYGYTF. The CDR3 DNA reads TGTGCCAGCAGTGAATCAAAGGGACAGGGGACTAACTATGGCTACACCTTC.

The chain couples TRBV11-2 to TRBJ1-4; 7 bases are a match to TRBD1. This CDR3 region has 14 residues. V dropped 5 bases and J dropped 8; count of bases not matched to a gene: 8. CDR1 SGHAT and CDR2 FQNNGV come from the germline V gene. The CDR3 DNA reads as TGTGCCAGCAGCCCAGGACAGGTTGGCGAAAAACTGTTTTTT. This gives the protein CASSPGQVGEKLFF.

This clone was picked up one time. The chain employs TRBV19 and TRBJ2-7; no clear D gene. Germline V gene data show CDR1 as LNHDA and CDR2 as SQIVND (reference sequence). CDR3 length: 14 residues. The V gene lost 6 bases and the J gene lost 1 base, with 13 bases spanning the gap. CDR3 region: CASRRRVSSYEQYF. The CDR3 DNA sequence: TGTGCCAGTAGGCGACGCGTGAGTTCCTACGAGCAGTACTTC.

The genes are TRBV5-1 and TRBJ2-7; 10 positions agree with TRBD1. Germline CDR1 and CDR2: SGHRS and YFSETQ. Trimming removed 3 bases from V and 2 bases from J; junction bases left unmatched: 5. The CDR3 length is 15 residues. The CDR3 DNA sequence: TGCGCCAGCAGCTCCGACAGGGGGCGAACCTACGAGCAGTACTTC. It encodes CASSSDRGRTYEQYF.